This T cell receptor (beta chain) came from a study of a mutant IDH1 vaccine in newly diagnosed glioma. Study summary: The therapy given earlier, which was standard therapy, consisted of radiotherapy, temozolomide, or both, and most of the patients received both.

The assay was immunoSEQ multiplex PCR, and TCRdb's table has in-frame clones only and misses some. The profile shows tens of thousands of clones, roughly 80% of them singletons. Time point of the sample: baseline, week 1 (first vaccination visit). Noted treatment: pre-vaccination baseline after standard-of-care therapy. Germline V gene lookup returns CDR1 SGHDT and CDR2 YYEEEE. V was cut by 0 bases and J by 1 base, with 4 bases left in between. The CDR3 runs 13 residues. The input for sequencing was PBMCs, taken from a glioma patient treated with radiotherapy, temozolomide or both. The sequence was obtained from a woman aged 40 to 55 with glioma. The chain has TRBV5-6 and TRBJ1-2, with D uncertain. Here the CDR3 reads CASSLGYNYGYTF. The CDR3 bases are TGTGCCAGCAGCTTGGGGTATAACTATGGCTACACCTTC.